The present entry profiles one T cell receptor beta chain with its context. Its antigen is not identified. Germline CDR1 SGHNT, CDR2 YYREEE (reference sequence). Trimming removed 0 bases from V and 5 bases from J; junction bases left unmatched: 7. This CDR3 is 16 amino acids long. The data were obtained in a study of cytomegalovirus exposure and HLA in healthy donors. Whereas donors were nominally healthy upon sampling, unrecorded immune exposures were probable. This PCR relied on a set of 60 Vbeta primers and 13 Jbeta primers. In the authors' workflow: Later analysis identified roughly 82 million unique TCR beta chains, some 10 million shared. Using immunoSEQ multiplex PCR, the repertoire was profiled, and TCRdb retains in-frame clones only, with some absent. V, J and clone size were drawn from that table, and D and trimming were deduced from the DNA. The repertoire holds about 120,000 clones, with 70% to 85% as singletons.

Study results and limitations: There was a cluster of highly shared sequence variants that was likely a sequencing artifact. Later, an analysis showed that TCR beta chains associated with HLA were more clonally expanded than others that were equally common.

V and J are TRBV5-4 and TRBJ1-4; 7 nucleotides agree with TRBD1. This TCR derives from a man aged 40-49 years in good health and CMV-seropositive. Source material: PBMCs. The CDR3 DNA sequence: TGTGCCAGCAGCTTGGATCTGACAGGGACAAATGAAAAACTGTTTTTT. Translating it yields CASSLDLTGTNEKLFF.